The sequence of this TCR beta chain was determined in a study of cytomegalovirus exposure and HLA in healthy donors. Measured with immunoSEQ multiplex PCR; TCRdb has only the in-frame clones, and not every one. This table holds around 140,000 clones, 87% found once. The germline V and J ends were trimmed by 0 bases and 4 bases, with 10 bases remaining between them. The CDR3 is 14 residues long. CDR1 and CDR2 from the germline V gene are MNHEY and SMNVEV (reference sequence). Findings and limits, study-wide: Many donors carried some public TCRs, although rarity characterized most TCR sequences. High specificity and sensitivity for cytomegalovirus status were reported for the classifier. Subsequent analysis found a tendency for first-cohort TCR clusters to co-occur within the 95 to 150 validation repertoires.

About this clone: The antigen is unknown.

The receptor was isolated from a young man in good health and CMV-seropositive. This sequence joins TRBV27 and TRBJ2-7; D gene uncertain. The sample comprised PBMCs. The CDR3 DNA follows: TGTGCCAGCAGTTTATCTGGTCGACTGTACGAGCAGTACTTC. Protein product: CASSLSGRLYEQYF.